A single T cell receptor (beta chain) is shown here with its context. The data were obtained in a study of Tregs in tolerant kidney transplant recipients. V lost 3 bases to trimming and J lost 0 bases, with 15 bases between them. The germline V gene encodes CDR1 KGHSH and CDR2 LQKENI. The CDR3 is 18 amino acids. Using immunoSEQ multiplex PCR, the repertoire was profiled, and TCRdb retains in-frame clones only, with some absent. The table includes tens of thousands of clones, roughly nine tenths detected once. The source material was Tregs from blood. The clonotype comes from a human donor in good health. The chain couples TRBV18 to TRBJ1-6, with D unclear. The DNA of the CDR3 is TGTGCCAGCTCACCTTTCTCGCCAGCCAGCTCCTATAATTCACCCCTCCACTTT. It encodes CASSPFSPASSYNSPLHF.